This TCR beta chain was obtained from a study of T cells in Graves' hyperthyroidism and ophthalmopathy. RNA transcripts yielded amplified TCR beta CDR3 regions. Using the HTBI primer set, a first-round RT-PCR was run on the TCR CDR3. A single record per CDR3 protein comes from TCRdb applying MiXCR to the multiplex PCR reads. The sample lists a few hundred thousand distinct CDR3 sequences; about 21% were seen once. This sample holds PBMCs from roughly 10 ml fresh peripheral blood. Looked up from germline, CDR1 is SNHLY and CDR2 is FYNNEI. Losses at the gene ends were 1 base for V and 4 bases for J; bases not matched to a gene: 5. This CDR3 comprises 17 residues. There are many counts of this clonotype.

Specimen: blood. This receptor was identified in a woman in her forties or fifties with Graves' hyperthyroidism. J is TRBJ2-5 and V is TRBV2; 14 bases match TRBD2. This CDR3 is CASSEGTSGGMRETQYF. Written as DNA, the CDR3 is TGTGCCAGCAGTGAAGGGACTAGCGGGGGGATGAGAGAGACCCAGTACTTC.